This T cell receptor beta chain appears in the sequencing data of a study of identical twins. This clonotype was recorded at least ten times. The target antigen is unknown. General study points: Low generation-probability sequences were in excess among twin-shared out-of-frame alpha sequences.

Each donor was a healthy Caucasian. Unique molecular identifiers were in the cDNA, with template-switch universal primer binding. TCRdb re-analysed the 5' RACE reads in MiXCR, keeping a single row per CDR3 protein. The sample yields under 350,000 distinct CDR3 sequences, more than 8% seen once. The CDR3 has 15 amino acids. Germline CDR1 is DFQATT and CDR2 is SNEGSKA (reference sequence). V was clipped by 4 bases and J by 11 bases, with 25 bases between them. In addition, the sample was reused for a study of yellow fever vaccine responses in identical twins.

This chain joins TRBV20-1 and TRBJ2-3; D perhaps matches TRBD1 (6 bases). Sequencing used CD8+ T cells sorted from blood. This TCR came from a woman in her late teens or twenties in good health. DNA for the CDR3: TGCAGTGCTAATCCGCCGGGACACCCGAGGGTTCAGCAGTATTTT. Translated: CSANPPGHPRVQQYF.